This TCR beta chain was recovered during a study of blood T cell repertoires in COVID-19. Study-level background: Nucleic acid was either cDNA or gDNA, and it came from T cells, B-cell-depleted T cells, or PBMCs.

This clone was found a few times. Using immunoSEQ multiplex PCR, the repertoire was profiled, and TCRdb retains in-frame clones only, with some absent. This sample carries fewer than 120,000 clones, around three quarters of them seen once, and the ten largest clones take approximately 8%. The V end lost 4 bases, the J end lost 5 bases, and 20 bases lay between the germline ends. The CDR3 runs to 17 residues. Germline lookup yields CDR1 LGHDT and CDR2 YNNKEL (reference sequence). The clonotype originates from a woman aged 55-69 years with acute or convalescent COVID-19. V usage is TRBV3-1 (or the pseudogene TRBV3-2) and J usage is TRBJ2-2, with D perhaps TRBD2 (7 bases). Specimen: peripheral blood. The CDR3: CASSPTSWGASTGELFF. DNA for the CDR3: TGTGCCAGCAGCCCGACTAGCTGGGGGGCCTCGACCGGGGAGCTGTTTTTT.